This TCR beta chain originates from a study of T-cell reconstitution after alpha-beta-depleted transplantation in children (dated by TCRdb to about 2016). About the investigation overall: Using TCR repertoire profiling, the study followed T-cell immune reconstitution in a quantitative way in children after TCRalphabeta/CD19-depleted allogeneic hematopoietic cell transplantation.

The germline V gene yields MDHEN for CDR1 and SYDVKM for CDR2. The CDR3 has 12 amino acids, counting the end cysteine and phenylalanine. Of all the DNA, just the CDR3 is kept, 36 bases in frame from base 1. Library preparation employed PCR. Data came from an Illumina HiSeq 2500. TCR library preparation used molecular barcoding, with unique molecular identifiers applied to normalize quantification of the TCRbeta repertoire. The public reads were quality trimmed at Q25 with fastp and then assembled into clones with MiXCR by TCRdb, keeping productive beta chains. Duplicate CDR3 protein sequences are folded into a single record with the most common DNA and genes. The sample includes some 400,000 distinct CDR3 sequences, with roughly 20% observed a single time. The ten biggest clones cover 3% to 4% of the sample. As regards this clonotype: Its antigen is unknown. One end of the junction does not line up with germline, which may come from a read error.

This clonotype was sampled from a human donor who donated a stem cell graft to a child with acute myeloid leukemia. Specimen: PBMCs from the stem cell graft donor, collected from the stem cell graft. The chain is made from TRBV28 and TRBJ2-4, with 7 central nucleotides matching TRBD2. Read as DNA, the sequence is TGTGCCAGCAGTTCGAGACCGGGACTACTGAGGTTC. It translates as CASSSRPGLLRF.